This paragraph reports one T cell receptor (beta chain). The data belong to a study of T-cell memory formation after mild COVID-19. TCRdb ran MiXCR on the 5' RACE reads and lists one entry per CDR3 protein. The sample consists of 200,000 to 250,000 distinct CDR3 sequences, approximately 10% of them appearing once. This TCR came from a man between 18 and 35 years old who had mild COVID-19 (a few samples of this study predate the infection). Cell type and time point are not known. The sequenced material came from PBMCs or a T cell subset sorted from them (not recorded which).

CDR3 sequence reads: CASSPLGSWGQFF. CDR3 bases: TGTGCCAGCAGTCCCCTGGGTAGCTGGGGGCAGTTCTTC. The J gene is TRBJ2-1, the V gene TRBV6-5; D is uncertain. V was trimmed by 5 bases and J by 12 bases, leaving 17 bases between them. Looked up from germline, CDR1 is MNHEY and CDR2 is SVGAGI. The CDR3 consists of 13 residues.